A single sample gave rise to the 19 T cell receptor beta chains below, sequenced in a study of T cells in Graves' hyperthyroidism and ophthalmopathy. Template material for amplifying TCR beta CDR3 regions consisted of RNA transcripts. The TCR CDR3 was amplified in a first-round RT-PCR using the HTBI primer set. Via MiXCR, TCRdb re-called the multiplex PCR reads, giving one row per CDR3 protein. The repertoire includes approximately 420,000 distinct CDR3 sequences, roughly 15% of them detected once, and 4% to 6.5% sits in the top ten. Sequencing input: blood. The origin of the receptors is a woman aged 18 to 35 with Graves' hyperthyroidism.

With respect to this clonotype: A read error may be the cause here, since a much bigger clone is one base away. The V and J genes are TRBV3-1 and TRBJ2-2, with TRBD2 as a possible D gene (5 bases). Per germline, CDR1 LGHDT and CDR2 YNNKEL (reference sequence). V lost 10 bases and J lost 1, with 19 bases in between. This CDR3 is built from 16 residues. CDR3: CATSRSDAGNTGELFF. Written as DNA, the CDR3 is TGTGCCACCTCCCGTTCGGACGCGGGGAACACCGGGGAGCTGTTTTTT.

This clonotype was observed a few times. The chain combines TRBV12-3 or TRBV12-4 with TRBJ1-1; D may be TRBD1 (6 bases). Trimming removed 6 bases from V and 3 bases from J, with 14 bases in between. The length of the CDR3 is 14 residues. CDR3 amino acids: CASSRTGTYTEAFF. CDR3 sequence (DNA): TGTGCCAGCAGCCGAACAGGGACCTACACTGAAGCTTTCTTT.

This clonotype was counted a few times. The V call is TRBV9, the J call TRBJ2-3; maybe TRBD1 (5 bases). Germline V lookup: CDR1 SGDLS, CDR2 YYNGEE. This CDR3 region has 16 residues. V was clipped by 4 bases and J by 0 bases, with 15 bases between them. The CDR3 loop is CASSMQGTPSTDTQYF. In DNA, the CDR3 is TGTGCCAGCAGCATGCAGGGAACCCCTAGCACAGATACGCAGTATTTT. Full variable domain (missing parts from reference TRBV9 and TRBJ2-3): DSGVTQTPKHLITATGQRVTLRCSPRSGDLSVYWYQQSLDQGLQFLIQYYNGEERAKGNILERFSAQQFPDLHSELNLSSLELGDSALYFCASSMQGTPSTDTQYFGPGTRLTVL.

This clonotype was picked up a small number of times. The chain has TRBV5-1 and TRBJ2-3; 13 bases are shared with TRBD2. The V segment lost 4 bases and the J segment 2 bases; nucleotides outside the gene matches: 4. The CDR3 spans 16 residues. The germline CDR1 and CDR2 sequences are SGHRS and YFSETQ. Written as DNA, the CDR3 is TGCGCCAGCAGCAAAGGGACTAGCGGGGACACAGATACGCAGTATTTT. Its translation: CASSKGTSGDTDTQYF.

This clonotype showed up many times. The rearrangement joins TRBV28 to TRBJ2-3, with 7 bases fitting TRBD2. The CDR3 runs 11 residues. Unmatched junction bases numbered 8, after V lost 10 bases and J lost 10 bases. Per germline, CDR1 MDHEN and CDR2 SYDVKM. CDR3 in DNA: TGTGCCACTTTCCCGGGACTATCGCAGTATTTT. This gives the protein CATFPGLSQYF. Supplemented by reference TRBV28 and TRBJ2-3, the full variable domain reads DVKVTQSSRYLVKRTGEKVFLECVQDMDHENMFWYRQDPGLGLRLIYFSYDVKMKEKGDIPEGYSVSREKKERFSLILESASTNQTSMYLCATFPGLSQYFGPGTRLTVL.

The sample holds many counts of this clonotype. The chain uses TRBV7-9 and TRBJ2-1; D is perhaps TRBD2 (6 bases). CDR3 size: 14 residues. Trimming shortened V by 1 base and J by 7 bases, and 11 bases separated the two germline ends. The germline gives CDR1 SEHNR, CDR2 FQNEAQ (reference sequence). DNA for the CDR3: TGTGCCAGCAGCTTAGTTGGAGGGCGGAATGAGCAGTTCTTC. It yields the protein CASSLVGGRNEQFF.

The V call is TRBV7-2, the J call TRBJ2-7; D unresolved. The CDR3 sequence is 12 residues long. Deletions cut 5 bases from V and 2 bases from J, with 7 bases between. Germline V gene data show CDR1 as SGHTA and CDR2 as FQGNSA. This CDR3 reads CASSPHAYEQYF. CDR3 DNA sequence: TGTGCCAGCAGCCCACATGCCTACGAGCAGTACTTC.

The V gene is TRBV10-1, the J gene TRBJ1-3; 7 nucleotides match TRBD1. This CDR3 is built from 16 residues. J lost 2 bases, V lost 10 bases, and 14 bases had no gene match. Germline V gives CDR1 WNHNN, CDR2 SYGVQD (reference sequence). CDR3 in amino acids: CATITDRDNPGNTIYF. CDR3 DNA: TGCGCCACGATAACCGACAGGGACAACCCTGGAAACACCATATATTTT.

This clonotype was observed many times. In nucleotides, the CDR3 is TGTGCCAGCAGTGAGACAGCGAACAATCAGCCCCAGCATTTT. It specifies CASSETANNQPQHF. The V and J genes are TRBV6-1 and TRBJ1-5; a weak D match, TRBD1 (5 bases). Germline CDR1 MNHNS, CDR2 SASEGT. CDR3 size: 14 residues. The ends were cut back, 3 bases at V and 3 bases at J, with 9 bases in the middle.

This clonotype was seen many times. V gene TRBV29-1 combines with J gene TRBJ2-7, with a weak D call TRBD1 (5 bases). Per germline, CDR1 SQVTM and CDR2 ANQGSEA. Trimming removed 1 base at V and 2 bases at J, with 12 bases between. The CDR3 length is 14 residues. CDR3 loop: CSVEAAGIAYEQYF. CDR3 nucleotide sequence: TGCAGCGTTGAAGCGGCAGGGATCGCCTACGAGCAGTACTTC.

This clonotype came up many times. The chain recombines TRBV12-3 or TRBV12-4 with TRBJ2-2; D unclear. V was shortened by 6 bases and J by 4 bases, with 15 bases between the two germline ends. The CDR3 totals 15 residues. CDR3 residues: CASSGFAKATGELFF. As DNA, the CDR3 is TGTGCCAGCAGCGGATTTGCTAAAGCCACCGGGGAGCTGTTTTTT.

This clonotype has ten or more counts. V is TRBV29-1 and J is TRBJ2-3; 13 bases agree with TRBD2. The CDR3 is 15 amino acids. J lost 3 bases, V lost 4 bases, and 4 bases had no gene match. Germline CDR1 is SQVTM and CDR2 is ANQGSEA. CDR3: CSVAGLAGRTDTQYF. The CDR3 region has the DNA TGCAGCGTTGCGGGACTAGCGGGACGGACAGATACGCAGTATTTT.

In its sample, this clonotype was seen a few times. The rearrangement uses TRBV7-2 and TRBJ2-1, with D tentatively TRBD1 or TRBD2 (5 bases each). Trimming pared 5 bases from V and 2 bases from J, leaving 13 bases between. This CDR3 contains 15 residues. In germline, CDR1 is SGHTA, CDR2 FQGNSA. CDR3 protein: CASSRDGVTYNEQFF. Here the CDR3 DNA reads TGTGCCAGCAGCCGGGACGGAGTAACCTACAATGAGCAGTTCTTC.

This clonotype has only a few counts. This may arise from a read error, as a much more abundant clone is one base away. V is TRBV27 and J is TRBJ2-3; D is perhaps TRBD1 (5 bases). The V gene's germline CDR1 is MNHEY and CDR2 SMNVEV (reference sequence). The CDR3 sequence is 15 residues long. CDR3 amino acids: CASRPSWIGTGTQYF. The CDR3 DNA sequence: TGTGCCAGCAGGCCTTCCTGGATAGGCACAGGTACGCAGTATTTT.

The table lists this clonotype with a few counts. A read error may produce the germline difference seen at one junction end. CDR3 nucleotides: TGTGCCAGCAGTTTTTCGCGGAGCTCCTGCAATGAGCAGTTCTTC. Its translation is CASSFSRSSCNEQFF. The chain carries TRBV28 and TRBJ2-1, with D unclear. This CDR3 has 15 residues. From germline, CDR1 is MDHEN and CDR2 SYDVKM.

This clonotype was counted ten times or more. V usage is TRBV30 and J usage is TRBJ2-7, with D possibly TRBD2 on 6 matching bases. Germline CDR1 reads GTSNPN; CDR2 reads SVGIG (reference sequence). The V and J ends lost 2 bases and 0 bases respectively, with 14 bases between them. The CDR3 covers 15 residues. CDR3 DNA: TGTGCCTGGAGTTCCGGGACTCTCCCCTCCTACGAGCAGTACTTC. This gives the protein CAWSSGTLPSYEQYF.

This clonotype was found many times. CDR3 residues: CASSLLSSSGSLETQYF. CDR3 in DNA: TGTGCCAGCAGTTTATTATCTTCTAGCGGGAGCTTGGAGACCCAGTACTTC. V usage is TRBV28 and J usage is TRBJ2-5, with 10 bases that match TRBD2. This CDR3 is 17 amino acids long. The trim removed 1 base at V and 5 bases at J, leaving 10 bases unmatched. Germline V gene sequence: CDR1 MDHEN, CDR2 SYDVKM.

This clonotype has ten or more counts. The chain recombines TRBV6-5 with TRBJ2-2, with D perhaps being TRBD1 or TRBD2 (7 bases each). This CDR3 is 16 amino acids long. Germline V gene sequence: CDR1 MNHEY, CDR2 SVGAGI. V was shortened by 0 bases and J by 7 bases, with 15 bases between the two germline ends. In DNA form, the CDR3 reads TGTGCCAGCAGTTACTCGAACCCAGGGGGGGACGGGGAGCTGTTTTTT. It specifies CASSYSNPGGDGELFF.

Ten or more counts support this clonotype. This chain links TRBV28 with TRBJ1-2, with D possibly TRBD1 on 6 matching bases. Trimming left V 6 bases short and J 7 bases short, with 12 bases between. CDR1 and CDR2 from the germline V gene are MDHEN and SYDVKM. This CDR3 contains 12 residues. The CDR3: CASSRGSSGYTF. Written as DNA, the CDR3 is TGTGCCAGCAGCAGGGGAAGTTCTGGCTACACCTTC.